This entry describes one T cell receptor (beta chain). V shed 1 base and J 7 bases; nucleotides not matched to a gene: 7. Germline V CDR1 and CDR2: LGHDT, YNNKEL (reference sequence). CDR3 size: 17 residues. The sample belongs to a study of response to subunit inactivated influenza vaccine. TCRdb reanalysed the RT-PCR reads using MiXCR and keeps one entry per CDR3 protein. The repertoire consists of 500,000 to 550,000 distinct CDR3 sequences, with roughly a quarter occurring once and the leading ten covering 2.5% to 3%. This sample was also put to use in a study of T cells expressing NK-cell markers. As that study records: Making the TCR beta cDNA relied on 5'RACE template switching with UMIs.

Sequences were derived from CD4+ T cells sorted from PBMCs, sampled approximately 12 days after vaccination. The V gene is TRBV3-1, the J gene TRBJ2-1; 13 positions agree with TRBD2. The TCR was taken from a man aged 50 or older who received an inactivated influenza vaccine. CDR3 nucleotide sequence: TGTGCCAGCAGCCAAGTGGGTCGGACTAGCGGGAGAAATGAGCAGTTCTTC. Encoded protein: CASSQVGRTSGRNEQFF.